One sample yielded the 22 T cell receptor beta chains listed below, sequenced in a study of vaccination effects on CD4 cells after COVID-19. Method: immunoSEQ multiplex PCR; TCRdb's copy keeps in-frame clones and lacks some. The table includes around 63,000 clones, over 70% detected once. Their antigens remain unidentified. Using viral peptide pools, the ViraFEST assay grew out antigen-specific CD4+ T cells prior to sequencing. The culture ran for about 11 days, and then CD4+ T cells were isolated. Nucleocapsid antibodies stayed negative before and after vaccination, showing no earlier SARS-CoV-2 infection. Sequencing used CD4+ T cells from PBMCs cultured with HCoV-OC43 spike peptides, obtained before COVID-19 vaccination. Subset in this sample: HCoV-OC43 spike overlapping peptide pool stimulation. These receptors originate from a human donor who received a COVID-19 vaccine.

This clone appeared once. The rearrangement uses TRBV21-1 and TRBJ2-7. TRBV21-1 constitutes a pseudogene. There are 13 residues in the CDR3. CDR3 in amino acids: CASSPPELYEQYV. In DNA, the CDR3 is TGTGCCAGCAGCCCCCCAGAACTTTACGAGCAGTACGTC.

This chain connects TRBV18 to TRBJ1-3; D ambiguous. The CDR3 is 14 amino acids. Germline V gene sequence: CDR1 KGHSH, CDR2 LQKENI. Trimming removed 3 bases from V and 1 base from J, with 7 bases in between. CDR3 nucleotides: TGTGCCAGCTCACCGGAGGGTTCTGGAAACACCATATATTTT. The encoded protein is CASSPEGSGNTIYF.

This rearrangement joins TRBV6-5 to TRBJ1-4; D unclear. CDR3 length: 15 residues. Germline lookup yields CDR1 MNHEY and CDR2 SVGAGI. V lost 3 bases and J lost 0, with 8 bases in between. CDR3 in DNA: TGTGCCAGCAGTTATAGGCATTCAACTAATGAAAAACTGTTTTTT. Its protein is CASSYRHSTNEKLFF.

The V call is TRBV19, the J call TRBJ1-5; D remains ambiguous. Deletions cut 2 bases from V and 4 bases from J, with 15 bases between. The CDR3 has 16 amino acids. Germline CDR1 is LNHDA and CDR2 is SQIVND (reference sequence). The CDR3 here is CASSIFRASRNQPQHF. The CDR3 bases are TGTGCCAGTAGTATATTTCGGGCGTCGCGGAATCAGCCCCAGCATTTT.

The chain is built from TRBV7-2 and TRBJ1-5, with D tentatively TRBD1 (5 bases). This CDR3 comprises 14 residues. Germline assignment: CDR1 SGHTA and CDR2 FQGNSA. V lost 5 bases, J lost 3 bases, and 11 bases lay in between. CDR3 in amino acids: CASSPGRLNQPQHF. In DNA form, the CDR3 reads TGTGCCAGCAGCCCGGGACGGCTCAATCAGCCCCAGCATTTT.

The rearrangement links TRBV5-1 to TRBJ2-5; TRBD1 aligns across 7 bases. Germline V gene sequence: CDR1 SGHRS, CDR2 YFSETQ. J gave up 4 bases and V 4 bases, and 7 bases lay outside the gene matches. This CDR3 spans 14 amino acids. The DNA of the CDR3 is TGCGCCAGCAGCCCGGCAGGGGGACGAGAGACCCAGTACTTC. Translating gives CASSPAGGRETQYF. The full variable domain, with the rest looked up from reference TRBV5-1 and TRBJ2-5, is KAGVTQTPRYLIKTRGQQVTLSCSPISGHRSVSWYQQTPGQGLQFLFEYFSETQRNKGNFPGRFSGRQFSNSRSEMNVSTLELGDSALYLCASSPAGGRETQYFGPGTRLLVL.

The rearrangement joins TRBV3-1 (or the pseudogene TRBV3-2) to TRBJ2-1, with TRBD2 matching over 11 bases. Germline V gene sequence: CDR1 LGHDT, CDR2 YNNKEL (reference sequence). The CDR3 has 17 residues. With 0 bases clipped from V and 9 bases from J, the junction kept 10 bases outside the gene matches. CDR3 DNA: TGTGCCAGCAGCCAAGACGTACTAGCGGGGGCGGTGGGTGAGCAGTTCTTC. This encodes CASSQDVLAGAVGEQFF.

The chain combines TRBV5-1 with TRBJ2-3, with D possibly being TRBD1 (5 bases). V lost 4 bases and J lost 1, with 16 bases in between. There are 16 residues in the CDR3. Germline loops: CDR1 SGHRS, CDR2 YFSETQ. CDR3 amino acids: CASSLETDRRTDTQYF. CDR3 coding DNA: TGCGCCAGCAGCCTGGAGACCGACAGACGCACAGATACGCAGTATTTT.

This clone has only a few counts. The rearrangement joins TRBV5-1 to TRBJ1-6, with a tentative D call TRBD1 (5 bases). The CDR3 is made up of 15 amino acids. Germline values: CDR1 SGHRS, CDR2 YFSETQ. V was trimmed by 2 bases and J by 4 bases, leaving 10 bases between them. The CDR3 nucleotides read TGCGCCAGCAGCTTTGATCAGGGATATAATTCACCCCTCCACTTT. Its protein product is CASSFDQGYNSPLHF.

The J gene is TRBJ1-5, the V gene TRBV19, with unresolved D. CDR1 LNHDA and CDR2 SQIVND come from the germline V gene (reference sequence). This CDR3 is built from 14 residues. V dropped 3 bases and J dropped 4 bases, with 10 bases sitting between them. The CDR3 reads CASSITRENQPQHF. The CDR3 region has the DNA TGTGCCAGTAGTATCACCAGAGAAAATCAGCCCCAGCATTTT.

The chain uses TRBV24-1 and TRBJ1-5; TRBD1 matches 9 bases. In germline, CDR1 is KGHDR, CDR2 SFDVKD. This CDR3 is 15 amino acids long. The V segment lost 6 bases and the J segment 3 bases; nucleotides outside the gene matches: 5. Here the CDR3 DNA reads TGTGCCACCAGTCTGGGACAGGGAGCCAATCAGCCCCAGCATTTT. It codes for CATSLGQGANQPQHF.

The genes are TRBV7-3 and TRBJ2-5; 7 bases fit TRBD2. This CDR3 comprises 15 residues. Trimming cost V 2 bases and J 4 bases; bases outside gene matches: 7. Germline-derived CDR1 and CDR2 are SGHTA and FQGTGA. CDR3 residues: CASSLGTSVGETQYF. The CDR3 bases are TGTGCCAGCAGCTTAGGTACTAGCGTTGGAGAGACCCAGTACTTC.

The rearrangement joins TRBV6-5 to TRBJ1-3; D unclear. The CDR3 runs 15 residues. Germline V CDR1 and CDR2: MNHEY, SVGAGI. V lost 7 bases, J lost 0 bases, and 13 bases lay in between. The CDR3 protein is CASKTPGDSGNTIYF. The CDR3 DNA follows: TGTGCCAGCAAGACACCAGGCGACTCTGGAAACACCATATATTTT.

This clone is a singleton in its sample. The V and J genes are TRBV5-5 and TRBJ1-1, with D possibly TRBD1 on 5 matching bases. Germline-derived CDR1 and CDR2 are SGHKS and YYEKEE (reference sequence). Trimming left V 7 bases short and J 0 bases short, with 16 bases between. The CDR3 loop spans 15 amino acids. CDR3 sequence reads: CASLEGWGMNTEAFF. The CDR3 coding sequence is TGTGCCAGCCTCGAAGGATGGGGGATGAACACTGAAGCTTTCTTT.

The chain carries TRBV18 and TRBJ2-2; 7 bases align to TRBD1. Germline values: CDR1 KGHSH, CDR2 LQKENI. The CDR3 contains 15 residues. Unmatched junction bases numbered 2, after V lost 3 bases and J lost 1 base. CDR3 nucleotides: TGTGCCAGCTCACCCCGGACAGGGAACACCGGGGAGCTGTTTTTT. Translating it yields CASSPRTGNTGELFF.

The chain is built from TRBV9 and TRBJ1-2; TRBD1 matches 8 bases. The ends lost 4 bases at V and 8 bases at J; junction bases unmatched: 10. The CDR3 is 14 residues long. Germline CDR1 and CDR2: SGDLS and YYNGEE. The CDR3, as DNA: TGTGCCAGCAGCACCCGACAGGGGTTGGCGGGCTACACCTTC. Its translation is CASSTRQGLAGYTF. The variable domain in full, with the rest retrieved from reference TRBV9 and TRBJ1-2, is DSGVTQTPKHLITATGQRVTLRCSPRSGDLSVYWYQQSLDQGLQFLIQYYNGEERAKGNILERFSAQQFPDLHSELNLSSLELGDSALYFCASSTRQGLAGYTFGSGTRLTVV.

The chain couples TRBV24-1 to TRBJ2-7; the D is unclear. The V gene lost 7 bases and the J gene lost 2 bases, with 17 bases spanning the gap. The CDR3 has 15 residues. Germline CDR1 reads KGHDR; CDR2 reads SFDVKD. The CDR3 DNA reads TGTGCCACCAGGGGCCCGGCAGGCATCCCCTACGAGCAGTACGTC. Translating gives CATRGPAGIPYEQYV.

The chain recombines TRBV7-3 with TRBJ2-6; D unclear. Trimming removed 7 bases at V and 0 bases at J, with 16 bases between. Germline CDR1 reads SGHTA; CDR2 reads FQGTGA. CDR3 length equals 17 residues. The CDR3 loop reads CASTFMGGNSGANVLTF. The CDR3 DNA reads as TGTGCCAGCACCTTCATGGGCGGTAACTCTGGGGCCAACGTCCTGACTTTC.

The gene calls are TRBV7-9 and TRBJ1-5; 7 bases map to TRBD1. The CDR3 length is 15 residues. From germline, CDR1 is SEHNR and CDR2 FQNEAQ (reference sequence). V was clipped by 7 bases and J by 9 bases; unmatched bases: 15. The chain's CDR3 is CASNLGSQGDGPQHF. The CDR3 DNA is TGTGCCAGCAATCTAGGGTCCCAGGGGGATGGGCCCCAGCATTTT.

The chain has TRBV5-1 and TRBJ2-5, with 7 bases matching TRBD2. J was trimmed by 0 bases and V by 3 bases; bases with no gene match: 5. Per germline, CDR1 SGHRS and CDR2 YFSETQ. The CDR3 runs to 15 residues. The CDR3 loop is CASSSSLAYQETQYF. The CDR3, as DNA: TGCGCCAGCAGCTCGTCACTAGCGTACCAAGAGACCCAGTACTTC.

The chain carries TRBV7-6 and TRBJ2-1; D unresolved. The CDR3 spans 17 residues. Trimming removed 5 bases from V and 0 bases from J, with 17 bases in between. The germline V gene encodes CDR1 SGHVS and CDR2 FNYEAQ. CDR3 bases: TGTGCCAGCAGCGCCCTCAGTGCGGATGTCTCCTACAATGAGCAGTTCTTC. It encodes CASSALSADVSYNEQFF. The variable domain in full, completed from reference TRBV7-6 and TRBJ2-1, reads GAGVSQSPRYKVTKRGQDVALRCDPISGHVSLYWYRQALGQGPEFLTYFNYEAQQDKSGLPNDRFSAERPEGSISTLTIQRTEQRDSAMYRCASSALSADVSYNEQFFGPGTRLTVL.

This clone was recorded a few times. V is TRBV6-1 and J is TRBJ1-2, with TRBD1 as a possible D gene (5 bases). Germline V gene sequence: CDR1 MNHNS, CDR2 SASEGT. The V end was cut by 3 bases, the J end by 0 bases, with 8 bases between. The CDR3 covers 14 residues. CDR3 residues: CASSETESNYGYTF. The CDR3 coding sequence is TGTGCCAGCAGTGAGACAGAGTCTAACTATGGCTACACCTTC.